One T cell receptor (beta chain) is described in this entry. Its target is unknown. This sample is drawn from a study of beta chain features in type 1 diabetes. cDNA synthesis used the whole RNA isolate, giving expressed TCRB sequences. Data came from immunoSEQ multiplex PCR; TCRdb stores just in-frame clones and leaves some out. The sample records 120,000 to 150,000 clones, around 9.3% being singletons. Findings and limits, study-wide: There were fewer insertions and more deletions at the VDJ junctions of type 1 diabetes patients.

Looked up from germline, CDR1 is MNHEY and CDR2 is SMNVEV (reference sequence). The CDR3 loop spans 18 amino acids. J was trimmed by 4 bases and V by 4 bases; bases with no gene match: 14. The sample was naive CD4+ T cells from blood. The sequence came from a man between 18 and 29 years old in good health. This chain joins TRBV27 and TRBJ2-1, with TRBD2 matching 9 bases. CDR3 sequence (DNA): TGTGCCAGCAGTTGGGACCGAAGGCCTACTAGCGGGTACAATGAGCAGTTCTTC. It specifies CASSWDRRPTSGYNEQFF.